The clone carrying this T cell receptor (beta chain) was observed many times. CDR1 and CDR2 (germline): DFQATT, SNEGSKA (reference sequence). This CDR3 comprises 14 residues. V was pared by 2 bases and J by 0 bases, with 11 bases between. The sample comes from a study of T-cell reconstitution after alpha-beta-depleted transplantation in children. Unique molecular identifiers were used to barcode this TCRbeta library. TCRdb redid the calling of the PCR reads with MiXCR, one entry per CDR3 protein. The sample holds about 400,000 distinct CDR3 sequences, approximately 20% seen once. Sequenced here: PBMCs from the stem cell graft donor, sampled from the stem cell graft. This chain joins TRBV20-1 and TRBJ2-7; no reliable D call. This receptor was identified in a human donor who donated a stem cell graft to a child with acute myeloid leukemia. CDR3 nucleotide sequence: TGCAGTGCTAGACTAGACGAGAGCTCCTACGAGCAGTACTTC. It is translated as CSARLDESSYEQYF.